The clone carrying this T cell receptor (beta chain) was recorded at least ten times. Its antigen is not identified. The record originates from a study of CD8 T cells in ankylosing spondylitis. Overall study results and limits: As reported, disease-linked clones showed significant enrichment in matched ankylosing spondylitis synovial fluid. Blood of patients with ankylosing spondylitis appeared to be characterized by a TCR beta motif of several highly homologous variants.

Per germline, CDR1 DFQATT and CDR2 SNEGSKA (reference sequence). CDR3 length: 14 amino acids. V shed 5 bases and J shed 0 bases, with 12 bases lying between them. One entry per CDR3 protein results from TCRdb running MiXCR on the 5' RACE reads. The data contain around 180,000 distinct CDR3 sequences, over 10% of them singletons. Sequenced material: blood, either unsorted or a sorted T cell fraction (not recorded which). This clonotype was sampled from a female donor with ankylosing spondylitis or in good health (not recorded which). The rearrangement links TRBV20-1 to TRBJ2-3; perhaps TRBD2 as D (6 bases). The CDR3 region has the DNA TGCAGTGCTCGCGGGGTGGTTAGCACAGATACGCAGTATTTT. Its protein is CSARGVVSTDTQYF.